This T cell receptor (beta chain) was identified in a study of glioma-infiltrating T cells after dendritic cell vaccination. Study results and caveats: TCR clonality showed no direct relationship with survival.

To note about this clone: Its antigen is not identified.

None of the glioblastoma patients had an isocitrate dehydrogenase mutation. TCRB CDR3 was amplified from 2 ug genomic DNA or less. Only in-frame clones appear in the TCRdb table, and some are missing; sequencing was by immunoSEQ multiplex PCR. The table shows about 95,000 clones, with more than 70% occurring only once. Germline V gene sequence: CDR1 LNHDA, CDR2 SQIVND (reference sequence). V was cut by 0 bases and J by 5 bases, with 14 bases left in between. The CDR3 runs 15 residues. Specimen: blood, collected before dendritic cell vaccination. V is TRBV19 and J is TRBJ2-7; a possible D gene is TRBD2 (6 bases). The TCR originated in a human donor with glioblastoma. In DNA form, the CDR3 reads TGTGCCAGTAGTATAGATCGGGAGCGGGTCCACGAGCAGTACTTC. Translation gives CASSIDRERVHEQYF.